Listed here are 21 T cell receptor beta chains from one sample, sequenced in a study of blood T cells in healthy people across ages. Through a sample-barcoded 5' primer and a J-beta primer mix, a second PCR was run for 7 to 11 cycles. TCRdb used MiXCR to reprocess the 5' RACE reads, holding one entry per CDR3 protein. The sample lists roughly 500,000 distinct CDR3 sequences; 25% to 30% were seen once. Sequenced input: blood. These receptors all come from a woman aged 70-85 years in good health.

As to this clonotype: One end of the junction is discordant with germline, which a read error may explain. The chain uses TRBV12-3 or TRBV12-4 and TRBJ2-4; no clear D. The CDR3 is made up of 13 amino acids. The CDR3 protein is CASSPSAKTIQYF. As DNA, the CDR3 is TGTGCCAGCAGCCCCTCGGCAAAAACCATTCAGTACTTC.

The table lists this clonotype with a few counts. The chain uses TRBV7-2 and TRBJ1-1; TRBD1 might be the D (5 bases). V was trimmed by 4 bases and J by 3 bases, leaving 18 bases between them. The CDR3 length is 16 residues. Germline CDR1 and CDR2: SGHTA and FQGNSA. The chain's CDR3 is CASSSRIGTEDTEAFF. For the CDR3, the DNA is TGTGCCAGCAGCTCCCGGATAGGGACGGAAGACACTGAAGCTTTCTTT.

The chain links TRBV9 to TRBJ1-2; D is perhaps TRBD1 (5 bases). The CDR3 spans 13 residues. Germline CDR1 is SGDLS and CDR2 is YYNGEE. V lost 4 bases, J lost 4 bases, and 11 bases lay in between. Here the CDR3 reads CASSQRGFYGYTF. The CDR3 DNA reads TGTGCCAGCAGCCAGCGGGGGTTCTATGGCTACACCTTC.

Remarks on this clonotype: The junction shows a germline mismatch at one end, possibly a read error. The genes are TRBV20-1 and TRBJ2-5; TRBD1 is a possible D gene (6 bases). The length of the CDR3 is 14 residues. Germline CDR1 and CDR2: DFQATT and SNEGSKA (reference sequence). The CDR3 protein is CSARGGRNQETQYF. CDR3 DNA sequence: TGCAGTGCTAGAGGGGGGCGGAACCAAGAGACCCAATACTTC.

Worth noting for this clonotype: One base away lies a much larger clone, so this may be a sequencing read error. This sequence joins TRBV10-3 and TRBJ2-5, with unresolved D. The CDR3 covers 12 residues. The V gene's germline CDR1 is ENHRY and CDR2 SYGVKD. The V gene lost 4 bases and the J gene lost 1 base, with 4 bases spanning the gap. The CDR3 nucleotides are TGTGCCATCAGTGCGGCCCAAGAGACCCAGTACTTC. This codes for CAISAAQETQYF.

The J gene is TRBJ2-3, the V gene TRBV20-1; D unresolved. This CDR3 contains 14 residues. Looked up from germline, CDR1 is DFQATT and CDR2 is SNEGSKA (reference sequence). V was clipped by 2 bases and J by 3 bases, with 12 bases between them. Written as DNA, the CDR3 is TGCAGTGCTAGAAGGACGAGGCTAACAGATACGCAGTATTTT. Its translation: CSARRTRLTDTQYF.

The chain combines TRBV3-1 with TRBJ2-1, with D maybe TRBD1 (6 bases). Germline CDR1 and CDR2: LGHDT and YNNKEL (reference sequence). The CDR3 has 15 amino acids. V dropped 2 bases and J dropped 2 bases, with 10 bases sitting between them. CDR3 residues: CASSQQGRTYNEQFF. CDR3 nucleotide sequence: TGTGCCAGCAGCCAACAGGGGCGAACCTACAATGAGCAGTTCTTC.

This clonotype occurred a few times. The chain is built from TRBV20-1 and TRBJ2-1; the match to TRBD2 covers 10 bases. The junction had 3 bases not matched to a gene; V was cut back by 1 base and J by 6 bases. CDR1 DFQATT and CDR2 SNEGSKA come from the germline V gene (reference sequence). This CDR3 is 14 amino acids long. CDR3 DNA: TGCAGTGCTAGAGTGGCTAGCGGGGGCAATGAGCAGTTCTTC. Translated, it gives CSARVASGGNEQFF.

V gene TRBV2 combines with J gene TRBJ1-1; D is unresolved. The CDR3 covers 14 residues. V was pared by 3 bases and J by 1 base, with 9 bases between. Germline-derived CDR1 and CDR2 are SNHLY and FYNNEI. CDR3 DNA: TGTGCCAGCAGTGAGTACGGGGAGAACACTGAAGCTTTCTTT. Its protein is CASSEYGENTEAFF.

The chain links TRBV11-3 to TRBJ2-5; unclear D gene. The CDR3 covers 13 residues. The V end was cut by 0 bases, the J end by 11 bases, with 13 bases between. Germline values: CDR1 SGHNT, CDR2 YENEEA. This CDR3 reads CASSLDRNIRQYF. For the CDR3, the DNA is TGTGCCAGCAGCTTAGACCGAAATATACGGCAGTACTTC. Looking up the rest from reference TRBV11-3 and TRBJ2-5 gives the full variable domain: EAGVVQSPRYKIIEKKQPVAFWCNPISGHNTLYWYLQNLGQGPELLIRYENEEAVDDSQLPKDRFSAERLKGVDSTLKIQPAELGDSAVYLCASSLDRNIRQYFGPGTRLLVL.

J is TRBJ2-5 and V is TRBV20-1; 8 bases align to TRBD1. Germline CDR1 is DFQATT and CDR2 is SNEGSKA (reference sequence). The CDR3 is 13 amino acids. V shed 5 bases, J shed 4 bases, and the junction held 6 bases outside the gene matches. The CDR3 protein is CSARGQGGETQYF. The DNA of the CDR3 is TGCAGTGCTCGCGGACAGGGAGGAGAGACCCAGTACTTC.

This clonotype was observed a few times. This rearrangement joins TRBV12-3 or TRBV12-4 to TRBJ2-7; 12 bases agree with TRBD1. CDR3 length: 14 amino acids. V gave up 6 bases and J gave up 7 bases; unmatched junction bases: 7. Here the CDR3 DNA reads TGTGCCAGCAGGCCGGGACAGGGGGCAAGGGAGCAGTACTTC. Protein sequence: CASRPGQGAREQYF.

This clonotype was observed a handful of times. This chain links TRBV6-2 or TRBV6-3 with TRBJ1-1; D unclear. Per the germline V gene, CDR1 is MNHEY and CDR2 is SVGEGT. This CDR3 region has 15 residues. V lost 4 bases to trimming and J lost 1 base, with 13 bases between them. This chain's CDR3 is CASSFRGPGNTEAFF. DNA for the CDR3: TGTGCCAGCAGTTTCCGAGGGCCAGGGAACACTGAAGCTTTCTTT.

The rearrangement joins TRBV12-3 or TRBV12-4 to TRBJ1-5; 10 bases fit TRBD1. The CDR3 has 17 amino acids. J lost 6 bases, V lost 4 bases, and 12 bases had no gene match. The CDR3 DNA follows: TGTGCCAGCAGTTCCCGCATGGGACAGGGGTTCGGTCAGCCCCAGCATTTT. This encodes CASSSRMGQGFGQPQHF.

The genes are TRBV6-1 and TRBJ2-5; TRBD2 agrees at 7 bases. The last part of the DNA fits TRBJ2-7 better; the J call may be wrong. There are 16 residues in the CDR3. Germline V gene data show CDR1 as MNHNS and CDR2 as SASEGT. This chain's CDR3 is CASTFSPSGASYEQYF. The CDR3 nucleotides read TGTGCCAGCACCTTTTCACCAAGCGGGGCCTCCTACGAGCAGTACTTC.

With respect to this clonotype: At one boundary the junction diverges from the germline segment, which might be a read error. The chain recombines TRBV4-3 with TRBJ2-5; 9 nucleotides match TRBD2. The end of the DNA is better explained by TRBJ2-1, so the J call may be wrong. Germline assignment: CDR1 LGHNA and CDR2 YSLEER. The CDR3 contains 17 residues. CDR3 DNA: TGCGTCAGCAGCCAAGAAGGTCCTAGCGGGGACTATAATGAGCAGTTCTTC. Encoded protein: CVSSQEGPSGDYNEQFF.

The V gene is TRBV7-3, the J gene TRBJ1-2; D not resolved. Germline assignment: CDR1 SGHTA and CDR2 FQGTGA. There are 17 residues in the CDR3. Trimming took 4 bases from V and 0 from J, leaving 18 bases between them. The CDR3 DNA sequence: TGTGCCAGCAGCTCCCCGGGCAGGCCGAAGACTAACTATGGCTACACCTTC. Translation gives CASSSPGRPKTNYGYTF.

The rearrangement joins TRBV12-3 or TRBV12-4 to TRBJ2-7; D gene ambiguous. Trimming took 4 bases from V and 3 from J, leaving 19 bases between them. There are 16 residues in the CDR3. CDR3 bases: TGTGCCAGCAGTTCCGGGCAAGCGAGACTTATCTACGAGCAGTACGTC. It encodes CASSSGQARLIYEQYV.

The CDR3 spells CASSPYVGGDTEAFF. Written as DNA, the CDR3 is TGTGCCAGCAGCCCCTACGTTGGGGGGGACACTGAAGCTTTCTTT. This chain joins TRBV14 and TRBJ1-1; maybe TRBD1 (5 bases). The CDR3 is 15 amino acids. CDR1 and CDR2 (germline): SGHDN, FVKESK. Trimming removed 4 bases from V and 3 bases from J, with 15 bases in between.

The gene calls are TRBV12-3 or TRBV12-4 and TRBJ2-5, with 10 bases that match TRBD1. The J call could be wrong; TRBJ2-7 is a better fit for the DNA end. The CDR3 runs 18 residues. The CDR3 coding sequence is TGTGCCAGCAGCCCATCCCCAGGGACAGGGGCCTCATCCTACGAGCAGTACTTC. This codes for CASSPSPGTGASSYEQYF.

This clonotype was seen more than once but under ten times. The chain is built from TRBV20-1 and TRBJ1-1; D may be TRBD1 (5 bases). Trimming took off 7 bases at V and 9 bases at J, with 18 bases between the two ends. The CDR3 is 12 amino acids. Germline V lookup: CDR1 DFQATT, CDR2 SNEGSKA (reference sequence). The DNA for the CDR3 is TGCAGTGTCGCGGGCTCGACGGGGCAAGCTTTCTTT. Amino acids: CSVAGSTGQAFF.